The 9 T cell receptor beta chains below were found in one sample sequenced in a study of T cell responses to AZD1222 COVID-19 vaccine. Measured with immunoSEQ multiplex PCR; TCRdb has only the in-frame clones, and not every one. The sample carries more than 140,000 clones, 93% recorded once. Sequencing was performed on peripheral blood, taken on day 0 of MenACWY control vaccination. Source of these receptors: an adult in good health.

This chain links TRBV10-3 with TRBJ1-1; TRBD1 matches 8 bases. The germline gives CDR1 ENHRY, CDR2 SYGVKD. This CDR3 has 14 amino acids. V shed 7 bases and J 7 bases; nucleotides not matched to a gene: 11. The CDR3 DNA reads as TGTGCCATCACCAGTGGACAGGGATCAGGTGAAGCTTTCTTT. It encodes CAITSGQGSGEAFF.

The CDR3 DNA is TGTGCCAGCAGTGCAGGGACGGGCAATCAGCCCCAGCATTTT. As protein: CASSAGTGNQPQHF. This chain uses TRBV2 with TRBJ1-5; D is perhaps TRBD1 (5 bases). The V gene lost 4 bases and the J gene lost 2 bases, with 9 bases spanning the gap. This CDR3 has 14 residues. The germline V gene has CDR1 SNHLY and CDR2 FYNNEI.

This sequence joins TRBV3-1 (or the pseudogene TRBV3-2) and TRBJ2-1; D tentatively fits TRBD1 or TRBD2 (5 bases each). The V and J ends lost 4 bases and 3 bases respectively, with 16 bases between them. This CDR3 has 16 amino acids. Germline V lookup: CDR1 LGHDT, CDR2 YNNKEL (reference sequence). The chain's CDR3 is CASSRRVGTFYNEQFF. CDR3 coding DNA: TGTGCCAGCAGCCGCCGTGTAGGGACCTTCTACAATGAGCAGTTCTTC.

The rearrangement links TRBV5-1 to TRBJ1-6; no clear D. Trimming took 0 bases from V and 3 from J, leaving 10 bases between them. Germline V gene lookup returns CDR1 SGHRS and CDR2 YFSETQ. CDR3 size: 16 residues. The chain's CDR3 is CASSLVRLIYNSPLHF. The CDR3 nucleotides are TGCGCCAGCAGCTTGGTGCGACTGATCTATAATTCACCCCTCCACTTT.

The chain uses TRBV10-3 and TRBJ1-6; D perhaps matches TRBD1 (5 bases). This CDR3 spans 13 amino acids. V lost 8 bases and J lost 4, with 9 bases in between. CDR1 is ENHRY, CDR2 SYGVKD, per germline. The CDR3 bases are TGTGCCATCGCGGGGGTGTATAATTCACCCCTCCACTTT. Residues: CAIAGVYNSPLHF.

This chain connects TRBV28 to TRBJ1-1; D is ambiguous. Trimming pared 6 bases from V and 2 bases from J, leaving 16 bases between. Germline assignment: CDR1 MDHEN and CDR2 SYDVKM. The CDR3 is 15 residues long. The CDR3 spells CASSPTQGSNTEAFF. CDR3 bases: TGTGCCAGCAGCCCCACGCAAGGGAGTAACACTGAAGCTTTCTTT.

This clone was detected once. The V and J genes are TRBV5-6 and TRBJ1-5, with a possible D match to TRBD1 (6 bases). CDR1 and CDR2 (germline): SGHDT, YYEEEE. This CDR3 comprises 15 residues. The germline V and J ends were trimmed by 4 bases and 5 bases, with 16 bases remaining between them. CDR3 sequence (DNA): TGTGCCAGCAGCCTCTTATCAGGGGCCCATCAGCCCCAGCATTTT. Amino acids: CASSLLSGAHQPQHF.

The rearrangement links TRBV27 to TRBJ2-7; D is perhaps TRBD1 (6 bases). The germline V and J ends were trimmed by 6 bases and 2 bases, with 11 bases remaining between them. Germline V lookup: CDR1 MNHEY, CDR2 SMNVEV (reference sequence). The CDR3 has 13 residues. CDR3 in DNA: TGTGCCAGCAGCCCGACAGGCCCCTACGAGCAGTACTTC. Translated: CASSPTGPYEQYF.

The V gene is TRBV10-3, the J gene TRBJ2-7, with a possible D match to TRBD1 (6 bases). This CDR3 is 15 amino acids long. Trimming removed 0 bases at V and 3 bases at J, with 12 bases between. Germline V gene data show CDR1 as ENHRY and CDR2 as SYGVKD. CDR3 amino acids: CAISESRGGVYEQYF. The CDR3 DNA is TGTGCCATCAGTGAGTCACGAGGGGGAGTCTACGAGCAGTACTTC.